The clone carrying this T cell receptor beta chain was seen more than once but under ten times. One end of the junction is discordant with germline, which a read error may explain. From roughly 20-30 mg of unsorted bulk tissue, DNA and RNA were co-extracted together. The sample is drawn from a study of tumor-infiltrating lymphocytes in primary liver carcinoma. CDR3 length: 15 amino acids. Germline V CDR1 and CDR2: SEHNR, FQNEAQ (reference sequence). From approximately 0.5 ug of total RNA, TCR beta-specific cDNA was reverse-transcribed using a constant-region primer. Amplification in three nested multiplex PCR rounds with slightly modified ARM-PCR gave rise to TCR beta libraries. The study ran its first two PCR rounds for approximately 10 cycles each, using TRBV1-TRBV30 forward primers and a C-beta reverse primer. TCRdb re-analysed the multiplex PCR reads in MiXCR, keeping a single row per CDR3 protein. The profile shows 40,000 to 60,000 distinct CDR3 sequences, 60% to 85% of them singletons.

The sequence came from a man aged 35 to 55 with primary liver carcinoma and hepatitis B virus infection. Sequenced input: liver tumor tissue from sampling region 5. Subset meaning: tumor region T5, tumor centre. J is TRBJ1-1 and V is TRBV7-9; TRBD1 is a possible D gene (5 bases). DNA of the CDR3: TGTGCCAACAGCCCGACGGGCTTTGGGGGATCTGAGGCTTTCTTT. This codes for CANSPTGFGGSEAFF. Complete variable domain (other parts from reference TRBV7-9 and TRBJ1-1): DTGVSQNPRHKITKRGQNVTFRCDPISEHNRLYWYRQTLGQGPEFLTYFQNEAQLEKSRLLSDRFSAERPKGSFSTLEIQRTEQGDSAMYLCANSPTGFGGSEAFFGQGTRLTVV.